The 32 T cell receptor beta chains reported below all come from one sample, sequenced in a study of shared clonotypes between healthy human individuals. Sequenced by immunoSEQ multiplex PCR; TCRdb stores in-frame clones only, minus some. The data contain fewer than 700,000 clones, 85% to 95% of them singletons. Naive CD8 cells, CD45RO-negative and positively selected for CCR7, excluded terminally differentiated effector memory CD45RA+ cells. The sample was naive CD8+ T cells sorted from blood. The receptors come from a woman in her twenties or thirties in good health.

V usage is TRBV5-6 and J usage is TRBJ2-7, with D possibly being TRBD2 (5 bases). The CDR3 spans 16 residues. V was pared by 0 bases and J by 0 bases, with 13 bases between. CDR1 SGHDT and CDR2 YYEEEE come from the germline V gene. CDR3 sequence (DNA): TGTGCCAGCAGCTTGGAGGGCGGGCCTAGCTCCTACGAGCAGTACTTC. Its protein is CASSLEGGPSSYEQYF.

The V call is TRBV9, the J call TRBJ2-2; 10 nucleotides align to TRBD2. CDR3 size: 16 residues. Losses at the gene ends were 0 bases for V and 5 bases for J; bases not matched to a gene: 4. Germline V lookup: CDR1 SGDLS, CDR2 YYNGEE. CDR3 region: CASSVGAGGNTGELFF. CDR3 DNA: TGTGCCAGCAGCGTAGGAGCGGGAGGGAATACCGGGGAGCTGTTTTTT.

In DNA form, the CDR3 reads TGTGCCAGCAGCTTAGTAGGTTTCTCCTACAATGAGCAGTTCTTC. Translating it yields CASSLVGFSYNEQFF. The chain joins TRBV7-8 to TRBJ2-1; D remains unclear. The CDR3 consists of 15 residues. V was trimmed by 1 base and J by 0 bases, leaving 7 bases between them. Germline-derived CDR1 and CDR2 are SGHVS and FQNEAQ.

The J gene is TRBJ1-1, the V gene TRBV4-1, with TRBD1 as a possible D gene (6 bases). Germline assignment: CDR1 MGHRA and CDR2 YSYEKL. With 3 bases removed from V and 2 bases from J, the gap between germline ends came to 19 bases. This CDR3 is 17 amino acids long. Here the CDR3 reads CASSQLISGTKNTEAFF. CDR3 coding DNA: TGCGCCAGCAGCCAGCTCATTTCCGGGACAAAAAACACTGAAGCTTTCTTT.

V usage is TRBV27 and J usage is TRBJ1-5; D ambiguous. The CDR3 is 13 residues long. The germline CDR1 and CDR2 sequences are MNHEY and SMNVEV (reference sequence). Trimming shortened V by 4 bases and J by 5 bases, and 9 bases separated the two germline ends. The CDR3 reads CASSSGRYQPQHF. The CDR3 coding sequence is TGTGCCAGCAGTTCCGGGAGGTATCAGCCCCAGCATTTT.

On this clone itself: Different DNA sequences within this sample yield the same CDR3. The CDR3 DNA follows: TGTGCCAGCAGCCCAGGGGGGGGCTATGGCTACACCTTC. Protein product: CASSPGGGYGYTF. The chain is built from TRBV27 and TRBJ1-2; the match to TRBD1 covers 7 bases. Losses at the gene ends were 6 bases for V and 4 bases for J; bases not matched to a gene: 5. The CDR3 spans 13 residues. Germline V gene lookup returns CDR1 MNHEY and CDR2 SMNVEV (reference sequence).

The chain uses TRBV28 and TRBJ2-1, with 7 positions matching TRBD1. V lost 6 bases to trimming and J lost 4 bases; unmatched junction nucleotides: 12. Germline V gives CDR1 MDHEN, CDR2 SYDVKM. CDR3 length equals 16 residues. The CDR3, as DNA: TGTGCCAGCAGCCGCCCCCGGGACAGCCAATACAATGAGCAGTTCTTC. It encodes CASSRPRDSQYNEQFF.

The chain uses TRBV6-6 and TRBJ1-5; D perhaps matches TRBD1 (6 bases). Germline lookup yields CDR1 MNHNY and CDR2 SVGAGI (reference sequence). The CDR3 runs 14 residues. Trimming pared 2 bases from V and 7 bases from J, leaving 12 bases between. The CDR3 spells CASSYHEGGQPQHF. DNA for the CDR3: TGTGCCAGCAGTTACCATGAGGGGGGCCAGCCCCAGCATTTT.

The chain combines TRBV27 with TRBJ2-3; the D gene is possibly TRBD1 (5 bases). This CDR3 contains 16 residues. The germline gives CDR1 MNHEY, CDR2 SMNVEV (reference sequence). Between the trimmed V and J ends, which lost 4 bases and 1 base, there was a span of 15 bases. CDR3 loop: CASSSLTGGGTDTQYF. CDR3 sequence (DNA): TGTGCCAGCAGTTCACTCACAGGTGGGGGCACAGATACGCAGTATTTT.

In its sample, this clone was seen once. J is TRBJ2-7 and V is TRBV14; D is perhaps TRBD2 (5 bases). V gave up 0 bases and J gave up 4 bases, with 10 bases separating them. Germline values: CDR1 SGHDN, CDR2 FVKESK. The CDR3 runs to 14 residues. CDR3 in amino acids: CASSQEGEGYEQYF. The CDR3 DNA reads TGTGCCAGCAGCCAAGAGGGAGAAGGGTACGAGCAGTACTTC. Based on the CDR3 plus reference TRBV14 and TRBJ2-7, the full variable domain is EAGVTQFPSHSVIEKGQTVTLRCDPISGHDNLYWYRRVMGKEIKFLLHFVKESKQDESGMPNNRFLAERTGGTYSTLKVQPAELEDSGVYFCASSQEGEGYEQYFGPGTRLTVT.

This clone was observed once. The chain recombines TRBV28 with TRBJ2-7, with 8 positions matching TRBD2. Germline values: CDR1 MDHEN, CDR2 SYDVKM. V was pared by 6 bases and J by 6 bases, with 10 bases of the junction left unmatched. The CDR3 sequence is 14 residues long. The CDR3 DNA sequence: TGTGCCAGCAGAAGAGCGGGAGAAGGACTCGAGCAGTACTTC. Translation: CASRRAGEGLEQYF.

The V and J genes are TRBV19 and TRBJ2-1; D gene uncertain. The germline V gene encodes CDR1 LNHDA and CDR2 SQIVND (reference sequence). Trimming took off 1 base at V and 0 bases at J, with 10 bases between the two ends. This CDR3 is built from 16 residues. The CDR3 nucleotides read TGTGCCAGTAGTATAGGCGGAGTCCCCTCCTACAATGAGCAGTTCTTC. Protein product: CASSIGGVPSYNEQFF.

The CDR3 loop reads CASSLYAGGGFEQYF. The DNA of the CDR3 is TGTGCCAGCAGCTTGTATGCAGGGGGCGGTTTCGAGCAGTACTTC. The J gene is TRBJ2-7, the V gene TRBV5-6, with 8 bases fitting TRBD1. The germline V gene has CDR1 SGHDT and CDR2 YYEEEE. This CDR3 region has 15 residues. Trimming at V came to 1 base and at J to 6 bases, leaving 9 bases not matched to a gene.

The CDR3 sequence is CSVVSGWDKTQYF. The CDR3 nucleotides are TGCAGCGTTGTGTCCGGGTGGGACAAGACCCAGTACTTC. V and J are TRBV29-1 and TRBJ2-5, with TRBD1 as a possible D gene (6 bases). The CDR3 sequence is 13 residues long. Trimming left V 4 bases short and J 6 bases short, with 15 bases between. The germline CDR1 and CDR2 sequences are SQVTM and ANQGSEA.

The CDR3 region has the DNA TGCGCCAGCAGCTTCCAGGGGGCCGCGGACACCGGGGAGCTGTTTTTT. Residues: CASSFQGAADTGELFF. The genes are TRBV5-1 and TRBJ2-2; 8 nucleotides agree with TRBD1. The CDR3 contains 16 residues. Trimming took 2 bases from V and 3 from J; bases not matched to a gene: 6. In germline, CDR1 is SGHRS, CDR2 YFSETQ.

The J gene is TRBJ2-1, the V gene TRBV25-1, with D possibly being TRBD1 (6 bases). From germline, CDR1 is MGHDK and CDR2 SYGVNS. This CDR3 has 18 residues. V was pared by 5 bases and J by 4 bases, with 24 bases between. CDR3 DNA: TGTGCCAGCAGTCCGGATACGAGGGGGACCACTACGTACAATGAGCAGTTCTTC. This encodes CASSPDTRGTTTYNEQFF.

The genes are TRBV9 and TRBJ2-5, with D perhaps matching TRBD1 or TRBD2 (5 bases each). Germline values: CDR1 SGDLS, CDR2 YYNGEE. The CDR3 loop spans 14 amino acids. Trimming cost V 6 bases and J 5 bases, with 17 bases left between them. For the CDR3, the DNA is TGTGCCAGCACTCGAGGGGACGTCGACGAGACCCAGTACTTC. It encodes CASTRGDVDETQYF.

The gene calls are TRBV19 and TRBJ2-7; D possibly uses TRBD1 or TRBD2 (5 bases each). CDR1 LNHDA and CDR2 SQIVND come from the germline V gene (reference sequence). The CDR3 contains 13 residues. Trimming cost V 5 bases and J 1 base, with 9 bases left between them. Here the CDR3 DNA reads TGTGCCAGTAGTGGGGACGAGTCCTACGAGCAGTACTTC. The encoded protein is CASSGDESYEQYF.

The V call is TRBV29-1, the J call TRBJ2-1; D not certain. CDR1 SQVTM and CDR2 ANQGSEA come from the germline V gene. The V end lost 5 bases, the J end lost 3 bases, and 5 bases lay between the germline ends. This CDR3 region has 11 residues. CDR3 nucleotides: TGCAGCGTTTCAGGCTACAATGAGCAGTTCTTC. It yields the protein CSVSGYNEQFF.

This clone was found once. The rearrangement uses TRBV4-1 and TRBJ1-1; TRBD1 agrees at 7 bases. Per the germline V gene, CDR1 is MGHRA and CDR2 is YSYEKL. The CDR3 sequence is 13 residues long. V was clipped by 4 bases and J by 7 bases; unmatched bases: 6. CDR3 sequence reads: CASSRKWDSEAFF. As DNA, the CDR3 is TGCGCCAGCAGCCGGAAATGGGACAGTGAAGCTTTCTTT.

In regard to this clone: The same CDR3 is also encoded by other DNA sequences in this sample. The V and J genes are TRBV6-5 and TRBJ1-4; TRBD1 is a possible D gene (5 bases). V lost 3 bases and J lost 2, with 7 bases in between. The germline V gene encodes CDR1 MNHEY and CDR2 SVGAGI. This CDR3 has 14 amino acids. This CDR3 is CASSYGGTNEKLFF. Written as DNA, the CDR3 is TGTGCCAGCAGTTATGGGGGGACTAATGAAAAACTGTTTTTT.

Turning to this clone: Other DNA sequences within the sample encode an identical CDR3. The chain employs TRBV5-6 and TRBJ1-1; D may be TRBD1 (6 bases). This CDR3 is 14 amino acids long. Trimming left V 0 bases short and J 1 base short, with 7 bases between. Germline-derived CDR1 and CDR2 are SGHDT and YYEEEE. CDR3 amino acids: CASSLGQANTEAFF. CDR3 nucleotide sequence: TGTGCCAGCAGCTTGGGACAGGCGAACACTGAAGCTTTCTTT.

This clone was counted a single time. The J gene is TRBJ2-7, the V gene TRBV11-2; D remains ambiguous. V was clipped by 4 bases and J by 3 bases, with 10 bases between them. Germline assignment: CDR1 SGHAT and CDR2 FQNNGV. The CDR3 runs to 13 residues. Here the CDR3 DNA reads TGTGCCAGCAGCTCAACTCCTCTCTACGAGCAGTACTTC. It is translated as CASSSTPLYEQYF.

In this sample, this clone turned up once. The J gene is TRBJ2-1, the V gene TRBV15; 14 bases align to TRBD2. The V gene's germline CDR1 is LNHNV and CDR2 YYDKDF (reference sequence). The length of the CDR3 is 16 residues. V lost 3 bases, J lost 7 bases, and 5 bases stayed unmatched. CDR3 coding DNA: TGTGCCACCAGCAGCCCCGGGACTAGCGGGAGTAATGAGCAGTTCTTC. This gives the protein CATSSPGTSGSNEQFF.

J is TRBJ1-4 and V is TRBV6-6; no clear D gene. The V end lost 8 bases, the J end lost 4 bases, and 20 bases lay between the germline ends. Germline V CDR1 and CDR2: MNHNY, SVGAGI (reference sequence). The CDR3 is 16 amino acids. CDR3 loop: CASLHPHRASNEKLFF. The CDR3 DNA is TGTGCCAGCCTACACCCTCACCGGGCCAGTAATGAAAAACTGTTTTTT.

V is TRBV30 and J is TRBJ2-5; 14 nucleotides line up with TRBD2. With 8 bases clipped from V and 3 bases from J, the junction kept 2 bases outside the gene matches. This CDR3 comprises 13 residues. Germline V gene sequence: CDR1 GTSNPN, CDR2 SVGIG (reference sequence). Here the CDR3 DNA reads TGTGCCGGACTAGCGGGAGGAGAAGAGACCCAGTACTTC. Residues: CAGLAGGEETQYF.

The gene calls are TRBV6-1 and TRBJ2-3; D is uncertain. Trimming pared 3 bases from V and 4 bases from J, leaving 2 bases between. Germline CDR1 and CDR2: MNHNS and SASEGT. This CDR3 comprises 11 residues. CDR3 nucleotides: TGTGCCAGCAGTGATGCAGATACGCAGTATTTT. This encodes CASSDADTQYF.

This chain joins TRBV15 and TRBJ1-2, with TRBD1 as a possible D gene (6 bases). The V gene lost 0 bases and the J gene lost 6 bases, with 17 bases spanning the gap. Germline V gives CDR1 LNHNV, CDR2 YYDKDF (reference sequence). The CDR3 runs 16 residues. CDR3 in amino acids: CATSRDLIGGADGYTF. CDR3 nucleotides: TGTGCCACCAGCAGAGATTTGATCGGGGGGGCGGATGGCTACACCTTC.

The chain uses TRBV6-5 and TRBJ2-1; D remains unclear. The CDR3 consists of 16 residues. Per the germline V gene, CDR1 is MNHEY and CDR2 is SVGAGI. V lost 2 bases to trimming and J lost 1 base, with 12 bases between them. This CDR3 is CASSYAFDGSYNEQFF. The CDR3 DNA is TGTGCCAGCAGTTACGCCTTCGACGGATCCTACAATGAGCAGTTCTTC.

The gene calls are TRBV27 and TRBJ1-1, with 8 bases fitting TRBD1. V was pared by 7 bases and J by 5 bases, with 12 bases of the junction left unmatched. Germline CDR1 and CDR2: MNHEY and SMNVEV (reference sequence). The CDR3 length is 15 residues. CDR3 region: CASTKLGTGETEAFF. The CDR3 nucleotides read TGTGCCAGCACCAAACTAGGGACAGGAGAAACTGAAGCTTTCTTT.

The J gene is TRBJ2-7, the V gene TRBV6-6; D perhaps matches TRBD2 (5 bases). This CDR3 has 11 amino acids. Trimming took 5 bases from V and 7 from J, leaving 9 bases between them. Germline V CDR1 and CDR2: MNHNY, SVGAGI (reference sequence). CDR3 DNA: TGTGCCAGCAGTACACTAGGTGAGCAGTACTTC. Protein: CASSTLGEQYF.

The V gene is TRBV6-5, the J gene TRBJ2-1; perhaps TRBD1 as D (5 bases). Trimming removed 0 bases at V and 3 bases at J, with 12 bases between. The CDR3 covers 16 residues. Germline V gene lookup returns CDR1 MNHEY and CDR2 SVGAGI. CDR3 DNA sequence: TGTGCCAGCAGTTACTCGATAGGGGCCCTCTACAATGAGCAGTTCTTC. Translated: CASSYSIGALYNEQFF.